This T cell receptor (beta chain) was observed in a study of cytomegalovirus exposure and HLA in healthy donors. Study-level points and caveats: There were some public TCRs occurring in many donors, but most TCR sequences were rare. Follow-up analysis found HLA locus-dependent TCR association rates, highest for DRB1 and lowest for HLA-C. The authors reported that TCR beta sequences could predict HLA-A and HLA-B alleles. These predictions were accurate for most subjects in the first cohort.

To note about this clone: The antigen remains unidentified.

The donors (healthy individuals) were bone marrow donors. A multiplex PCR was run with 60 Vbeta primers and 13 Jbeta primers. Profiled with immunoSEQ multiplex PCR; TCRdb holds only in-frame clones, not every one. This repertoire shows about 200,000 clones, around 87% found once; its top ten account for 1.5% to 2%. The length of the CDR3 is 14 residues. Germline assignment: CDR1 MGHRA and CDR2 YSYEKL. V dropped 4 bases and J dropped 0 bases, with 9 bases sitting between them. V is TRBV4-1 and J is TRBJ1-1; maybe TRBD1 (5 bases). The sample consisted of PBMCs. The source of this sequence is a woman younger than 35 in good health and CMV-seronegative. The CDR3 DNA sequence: TGCGCCAGCAGCCGTAGGGGTCTGAACACTGAAGCTTTCTTT. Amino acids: CASSRRGLNTEAFF.